The rows below give T cell receptor beta chains drawn from one sample of a study of blood T cell repertoires in COVID-19. Only in-frame clones appear in the TCRdb table, and some are missing; sequencing was by immunoSEQ multiplex PCR. The repertoire holds roughly 110,000 clones, with 81% as singletons. The source material was peripheral blood. The receptors were sampled from a man aged 50-59 years with acute or convalescent COVID-19. Each CDR3 is given with its conserved first and last residue. The D gene is left open where the match is weak. Only part of the rows carry a size: once, few, many, or a class if the clone is expanded.

cdr3_length: 11
clone_size: -
v_call: TRBV20-1
d_call: TRBD1
j_call: TRBJ2-7
cdr3_aa: CSARQGAGQYF
cdr3_nt: TGCAGTGCCCGACAGGGGGCAGGGCAGTACTTC

cdr3_length: 15
clone_size: -
v_call: TRBV24-1
d_call: -
j_call: TRBJ2-5
cdr3_aa: CATSDFPGGRETQYF
cdr3_nt: TGTGCCACCAGTGATTTCCCCGGGGGTCGCGAGACCCAGTACTTC

cdr3_length: 15
clone_size: -
v_call: TRBV2
d_call: -
j_call: TRBJ2-1
cdr3_aa: CASSGLPSSYNEQFF
cdr3_nt: TGTGCCAGCAGTGGTCTCCCGAGCTCCTACAATGAGCAGTTCTTC

cdr3_length: 16
clone_size: -
v_call: TRBV7-6
d_call: -
j_call: TRBJ1-5
cdr3_aa: CASSLGPGGGNQPQHF
cdr3_nt: TGTGCCAGCAGCTTAGGGCCGGGAGGAGGCAATCAGCCCCAGCATTTT

cdr3_length: 15
clone_size: -
v_call: TRBV9
d_call: -
j_call: TRBJ2-3
cdr3_aa: CASSGPEDITDTQYF
cdr3_nt: TGTGCCAGCAGCGGACCAGAGGACATCACAGATACGCAGTATTTT

cdr3_length: 16
clone_size: few
v_call: TRBV5-6
d_call: -
j_call: TRBJ2-6
cdr3_aa: CASSPGFAGGANVLTF
cdr3_nt: TGTGCCAGCAGCCCAGGGTTCGCAGGGGGGGCCAACGTCCTGACTTTC

cdr3_length: 16
clone_size: once
v_call: TRBV27
d_call: -
j_call: TRBJ1-5
cdr3_aa: CASSLGPTRGNQPQHF
cdr3_nt: TGTGCCAGCAGTTTGGGCCCAACTAGGGGCAATCAGCCCCAGCATTTT

cdr3_length: 17
clone_size: once
v_call: TRBV3-1/TRBV3-2
d_call: -
j_call: TRBJ1-6
cdr3_aa: CASSQRPESSYNSPLHF
cdr3_nt: TGTGCCAGCAGCCAAAGGCCGGAGAGCTCCTATAATTCACCCCTCCACTTT

cdr3_length: 13
clone_size: -
v_call: TRBV5-1
d_call: -
j_call: TRBJ1-5
cdr3_aa: CASSLDSNQPQHF
cdr3_nt: TGCGCCAGCAGCTTGGACAGTAATCAGCCCCAGCATTTT

cdr3_length: 15
clone_size: -
v_call: TRBV9
d_call: -
j_call: TRBJ2-3
cdr3_aa: CASSPWGGAEDTQYF
cdr3_nt: TGTGCCAGCAGCCCATGGGGGGGGGCGGAAGATACGCAGTATTTT

cdr3_length: 15
clone_size: -
v_call: TRBV9
d_call: TRBD2
j_call: TRBJ2-3
cdr3_aa: CASSLSGGSTDTQYF
cdr3_nt: TGTGCCAGCAGCCTCAGCGGGGGGAGCACAGATACGCAGTATTTT

cdr3_length: 15
clone_size: -
v_call: TRBV5-1
d_call: -
j_call: TRBJ2-3
cdr3_aa: CASRMGAGATDTQYF
cdr3_nt: TGCGCCAGCAGAATGGGGGCGGGGGCAACAGATACGCAGTATTTT

cdr3_length: 14
clone_size: once
v_call: TRBV30
d_call: TRBD1
j_call: TRBJ1-5
cdr3_aa: CAWTRTGGSQPQHF
cdr3_nt: TGTGCCTGGACCCGGACAGGGGGTAGTCAGCCCCAGCATTTT

cdr3_length: 16
clone_size: -
v_call: TRBV5-1
d_call: TRBD2
j_call: TRBJ2-1
cdr3_aa: CASSSEDGRSYNEQFF
cdr3_nt: TGCGCCAGCAGCTCCGAGGACGGGAGGTCCTACAATGAGCAGTTCTTC

cdr3_length: 14
clone_size: -
v_call: TRBV9
d_call: -
j_call: TRBJ1-1
cdr3_aa: CASSVLASNTEAFF
cdr3_nt: TGTGCCAGCAGCGTATTAGCGTCGAACACTGAAGCTTTCTTT

cdr3_length: 13
clone_size: -
v_call: TRBV19
d_call: TRBD1
j_call: TRBJ1-5
cdr3_aa: CASSLGQDQPQHF
cdr3_nt: TGTGCCAGTAGTCTGGGACAGGATCAGCCCCAGCATTTT

cdr3_length: 13
clone_size: -
v_call: TRBV27
d_call: TRBD1
j_call: TRBJ1-2
cdr3_aa: CAGTGTGAFGYTF
cdr3_nt: TGTGCAGGAACGGGGACAGGGGCGTTTGGCTACACCTTC

cdr3_length: 14
clone_size: -
v_call: TRBV7-9
d_call: -
j_call: TRBJ2-5
cdr3_aa: CASSLQGPKETQYF
cdr3_nt: TGTGCCAGCAGTCTACAGGGCCCTAAGGAGACCCAGTACTTC

cdr3_length: 14
clone_size: -
v_call: TRBV11-2
d_call: TRBD2
j_call: TRBJ2-5
cdr3_aa: CASSLGGRGETQYF
cdr3_nt: TGTGCCAGCAGCTTAGGGGGGAGGGGAGAGACCCAGTACTTC

cdr3_length: 16
clone_size: once
v_call: TRBV6-2/TRBV6-3
d_call: TRBD2
j_call: TRBJ2-7
cdr3_aa: CASSQPGVAGGYEQYF
cdr3_nt: TGTGCCAGCAGCCAACCGGGGGTAGCGGGAGGCTACGAGCAGTACTTC

cdr3_length: 13
clone_size: -
v_call: TRBV30
d_call: -
j_call: TRBJ1-6
cdr3_aa: CAWSVGPGISLHF
cdr3_nt: TGTGCCTGGAGTGTAGGGCCAGGGATCTCCCTCCACTTT

cdr3_length: 14
clone_size: -
v_call: TRBV19
d_call: TRBD1
j_call: TRBJ1-2
cdr3_aa: CASNPSDRFYGYTF
cdr3_nt: TGTGCCAGTAACCCATCGGACAGGTTCTATGGCTACACCTTC

cdr3_length: 17
clone_size: -
v_call: TRBV28
d_call: -
j_call: TRBJ1-5
cdr3_aa: CASRPTGSIVFNQPQHF
cdr3_nt: TGTGCCAGCAGACCGACAGGATCTATTGTCTTCAATCAGCCCCAGCATTTT

cdr3_length: 13
clone_size: -
v_call: TRBV30
d_call: -
j_call: TRBJ1-1
cdr3_aa: CAWRLTTNTEAFF
cdr3_nt: TGTGCCTGGAGGCTCACAACGAACACTGAAGCTTTCTTT

cdr3_length: 13
clone_size: -
v_call: TRBV28
d_call: TRBD2
j_call: TRBJ2-1
cdr3_aa: CASWTGTSHEQFF
cdr3_nt: TGTGCCAGCTGGACCGGGACTAGCCATGAGCAGTTCTTC

cdr3_length: 17
clone_size: -
v_call: TRBV3-1/TRBV3-2
d_call: TRBD2
j_call: TRBJ2-3
cdr3_aa: CASSQAQRGARTDTQYF
cdr3_nt: TGTGCCAGCAGCCAAGCTCAGCGGGGGGCCCGCACAGATACGCAGTATTTT

cdr3_length: 18
clone_size: -
v_call: TRBV28
d_call: TRBD2
j_call: TRBJ2-4
cdr3_aa: CASGKGLAGGVAKNIQYF
cdr3_nt: TGTGCCAGCGGAAAGGGACTAGCGGGGGGAGTAGCCAAAAACATTCAGTACTTC

cdr3_length: 12
clone_size: -
v_call: TRBV21-1
d_call: -
j_call: TRBJ2-7
cdr3_aa: CASSKVSQEQYF
cdr3_nt: TGTGCCAGCAGCAAAGTTTCCCAGGAGCAGTACTTC

cdr3_length: 13
clone_size: -
v_call: TRBV5-4
d_call: -
j_call: TRBJ2-7
cdr3_aa: CASRRDLVGEQYF
cdr3_nt: TGTGCCAGCAGACGGGATTTAGTAGGAGAGCAGTACTTC

cdr3_length: 14
clone_size: once
v_call: TRBV28
d_call: TRBD1
j_call: TRBJ1-6
cdr3_aa: CASSRDRGGSPLHF
cdr3_nt: TGTGCCAGCAGCCGGGACAGGGGAGGATCACCCCTCCACTTT

cdr3_length: 14
clone_size: -
v_call: TRBV2
d_call: -
j_call: TRBJ1-1
cdr3_aa: CASSALSGVTEAFF
cdr3_nt: TGTGCCAGCAGTGCCTTGTCAGGGGTAACTGAAGCTTTCTTT

cdr3_length: 11
clone_size: -
v_call: TRBV7-9
d_call: -
j_call: TRBJ1-1
cdr3_aa: CASNWNTEAFF
cdr3_nt: TGTGCCAGCAACTGGAACACTGAAGCTTTCTTT

cdr3_length: 14
clone_size: -
v_call: TRBV28
d_call: -
j_call: TRBJ2-1
cdr3_aa: CASLGRAARGEQFF
cdr3_nt: TGTGCCAGTTTAGGGCGGGCGGCCAGGGGAGAGCAGTTCTTC

cdr3_length: 14
clone_size: -
v_call: TRBV7-2
d_call: -
j_call: TRBJ2-1
cdr3_aa: CASSLAWGADEQFF
cdr3_nt: TGTGCCAGCAGCTTAGCTTGGGGCGCAGATGAGCAGTTCTTC

cdr3_length: 13
clone_size: -
v_call: TRBV6-5
d_call: -
j_call: TRBJ1-4
cdr3_aa: CASSSGGTGKLFF
cdr3_nt: TGTGCCAGCAGTTCCGGGGGAACTGGAAAACTGTTTTTT

cdr3_length: 16
clone_size: -
v_call: TRBV10-3
d_call: -
j_call: TRBJ1-3
cdr3_aa: CAISELQATSGNTIYF
cdr3_nt: TGTGCCATCAGTGAGTTGCAGGCGACCTCTGGAAACACCATATATTTT